These T cell receptor beta chains were read from a single sample in a study of shared clonotypes between healthy human individuals. Measured with immunoSEQ multiplex PCR; TCRdb has only the in-frame clones, and not every one. The profile shows millions of clones, roughly 94% of them singletons. Sample: naive CD4+ T cells sorted from blood. The receptor source for this set is a man between 18 and 29 years old in good health. CDR3s include the opening cysteine and the closing phenylalanine or tryptophan. The order of the fields is clone size, V gene, D gene, J gene, CDR3 protein, CDR3 DNA. The D gene is left open where the match is weak. Not every row has a clone size; where given, it reads once, few, many or a size class.

once	TRBV9	TRBD2	TRBJ2-3	CASSARLAGGLTDTQYF	TGTGCCAGCAGCGCCAGACTAGCGGGGGGGCTTACAGATACGCAGTATTTT
NA	TRBV10-3	TRBD1	TRBJ1-3	CAISGGQGSFGNTIYF	TGTGCCATCAGTGGGGGACAGGGAAGTTTTGGAAACACCATATATTTT
NA	TRBV19	NA	TRBJ1-2	CASSSAGTLTGYGYTF	TGTGCCAGTAGCTCAGCCGGGACATTGACTGGCTATGGCTACACCTTC
NA	TRBV18	NA	TRBJ1-1	CASSPAPGFAFF	TGTGCCAGCTCACCGGCACCTGGTTTCGCTTTCTTT
NA	TRBV2	NA	TRBJ2-5	CASSDDRTQETQYF	TGTGCCAGCAGTGACGACAGAACCCAAGAGACCCAGTACTTC
NA	TRBV2	NA	TRBJ2-4	CASSEEPPLAKNIQYF	TGTGCCAGCAGTGAGGAACCTCCCCTAGCCAAAAACATTCAGTACTTC
NA	TRBV6-1	NA	TRBJ2-3	CASRDGPVPDTQYF	TGTGCCAGCAGGGACGGGCCCGTTCCAGATACGCAGTATTTT
NA	TRBV6-6	NA	TRBJ1-2	CASSYQSGVGYTF	TGTGCCAGCAGTTACCAATCAGGGGTTGGCTACACCTTC
few	TRBV19	TRBD1	TRBJ1-4	CASSRGQELDEKLFF	TGTGCCAGTAGTAGGGGACAGGAGTTGGATGAAAAACTGTTTTTT
once	TRBV28	NA	TRBJ2-7	CASSGSRAGDYF	TGTGCCAGCAGCGGGAGCCGGGCAGGGGATTACTTC
NA	TRBV28	NA	TRBJ1-6	CASSLWLGGSPLHF	TGTGCCAGCAGTTTATGGTTGGGGGGTTCACCCCTCCACTTT
NA	TRBV6-5	NA	TRBJ2-6	CASSFRQAGANVLTF	TGTGCCAGCAGTTTTCGACAGGCTGGGGCCAACGTCCTGACTTTC
NA	TRBV27	TRBD1	TRBJ2-7	CASSFSDRPLYEQYF	TGTGCCAGCAGTTTCTCGGACAGGCCGCTCTACGAGCAGTACTTC
NA	TRBV7-9	TRBD1	TRBJ1-4	CASSAGQAGEKLFF	TGTGCCAGCAGCGCGGGACAGGCAGGGGAAAAACTGTTTTTT
NA	TRBV4-3	TRBD2	TRBJ2-1	CASSHLAGLGHNEQFF	TGCGCCAGCAGCCATTTAGCGGGTCTGGGGCACAATGAGCAGTTCTTC
NA	TRBV11-2	NA	TRBJ1-5	CASSLTDRDQPQHF	TGTGCCAGCAGCTTGACTGACCGCGATCAGCCCCAGCATTTT
NA	TRBV18	NA	TRBJ1-1	CASSPLAIETHSGTEAFF	TGTGCCAGCTCACCCCTGGCGATAGAGACTCATTCAGGCACTGAAGCTTTCTTT